The rows below give T cell receptor beta chains drawn from one sample of a study of cytomegalovirus exposure and HLA in healthy donors. TCRdb's copy holds only in-frame clones and misses some; the assay was immunoSEQ multiplex PCR. Its listing shows approximately 130,000 clones. The source material was PBMCs. These TCRs come from a woman aged 55-69 years in good health and CMV-seronegative. Each CDR3 is given with its conserved first and last residue. A D gene is named only where the DNA matches it firmly.

V gene	D gene	J gene	CDR3 DNA	CDR3 protein
TRBV25-1	TRBD2	TRBJ2-2	TGTGCCAGCAGTGAGGGAGGGACCGGGGAGCTGTTTTTT	CASSEGGTGELFF
TRBV5-8	TRBD1	TRBJ1-5	TGTGCCAGCAGCTTCCTACCGGGACAGGGGAGGGACCACTATCAGCCCCAGCATTTT	CASSFLPGQGRDHYQPQHF
TRBV9	TRBD1	TRBJ1-1	TGTGCCAGCAGCGGGACGGACAGGACTGAAGCTTTCTTT	CASSGTDRTEAFF
TRBV2	NA	TRBJ2-7	TGTGCCAGCAAAGTCCCGGGAGAGGTCTACGAGCAGTACTTC	CASKVPGEVYEQYF
TRBV4-1	TRBD1	TRBJ2-7	TGCGCCAGCAGCCAACCCGGACAGGGGCTTGCCTACGAGCAGTACTTC	CASSQPGQGLAYEQYF
TRBV5-4	NA	TRBJ2-5	TGTGCCAGCAGCTCGCGGGACAGAGAAGAGACCCAGTACTTC	CASSSRDREETQYF
TRBV2	TRBD2	TRBJ2-3	TGTGCCAGCAGATTCGGACTAGCGGGGCGCACAGATACGCAGTATTTT	CASRFGLAGRTDTQYF
TRBV2	NA	TRBJ2-7	TGTGCCAGCCTGACCCTCACAGGGTGGAACGAGCAGTACTTC	CASLTLTGWNEQYF
TRBV6-5	NA	TRBJ1-6	TGTGCCAGCAGTTATGAGAGGTTTTCACCCCTCCACTTT	CASSYERFSPLHF
TRBV10-1	NA	TRBJ2-7	TGCGCCAGCAGTGAGTCGCGCTACGGTTACTACGAGCAGTACTTC	CASSESRYGYYEQYF
TRBV5-1	TRBD2	TRBJ2-1	TGCGCCAGCAGCTGGGAGCGGGGGGCCCCGTTCTTC	CASSWERGAPFF
TRBV5-1	NA	TRBJ1-5	TGCGCCAGCAGCTCCCGGCCAGGGGAACTGCAGCCCCAGCATTTT	CASSSRPGELQPQHF
TRBV15	NA	TRBJ2-1	TGTGCCACCAGCCCGGCCAGGCAGCAACGGTATGAGCAGTTCTTC	CATSPARQQRYEQFF